These 24 T cell receptor beta chains came from one sample sequenced in a study of cytotoxic CD8 clonotypes in ibrutinib-treated CLL. TCRdb's table, derived via immunoSEQ multiplex PCR, lists solely in-frame clones and lacks some. This sample has about 84,000 clones, with more than 70% found just once. The sequencing used PBMCs, collected before ibrutinib treatment. Receptor source: a human donor with chronic lymphocytic leukemia.

V is TRBV30 and J is TRBJ1-1; D gene ambiguous. Germline V gives CDR1 GTSNPN, CDR2 SVGIG (reference sequence). The CDR3 extends over 12 amino acids. The ends were cut back, 1 base at V and 8 bases at J, with 11 bases in the middle. The CDR3 DNA reads as TGTGCCTGGAGTGAGGGCCCACGGGAAGCTTTCTTT. Translating it yields CAWSEGPREAFF. Based on the CDR3 plus reference TRBV30 and TRBJ1-1, the full variable domain is SQTIHQWPATLVQPVGSPLSLECTVEGTSNPNLYWYRQAAGRGLQLLFYSVGIGQISSEVPQNLSASRPQDRQFILSSKKLLLSDSGFYLCAWSEGPREAFFGQGTRLTVV.

The chain has TRBV27 and TRBJ1-1; 8 positions agree with TRBD1. Germline CDR1 is MNHEY and CDR2 is SMNVEV (reference sequence). The CDR3 loop spans 18 amino acids. V lost 5 bases, J lost 3 bases, and 17 bases stayed unmatched. The CDR3 region has the DNA TGTGCCAGCAGTGGGGGTTCTGGACAGGGAGGATGGCACACTGAAGCTTTCTTT. Translation: CASSGGSGQGGWHTEAFF.

The CDR3 is CASSTLSESARANYGYTF. The CDR3, as DNA: TGTGCCAGCAGCACCCTATCAGAATCCGCGAGGGCTAACTATGGCTACACCTTC. The genes are TRBV7-3 and TRBJ1-2; D remains unclear. The V gene lost 5 bases and the J gene lost 0 bases, with 22 bases spanning the gap. The CDR3 length is 18 residues. Per the germline V gene, CDR1 is SGHTA and CDR2 is FQGTGA.

The chain employs TRBV11-1 and TRBJ2-7, with D hard to call. CDR1 SGHAT and CDR2 FQDESV come from the germline V gene (reference sequence). The CDR3 contains 12 residues. V was pared by 3 bases and J by 4 bases, with 7 bases between. The CDR3 DNA reads TGTGCCAGCAGCTTTTCTCAATACGAGCAGTACTTC. As protein: CASSFSQYEQYF.

The V and J genes are TRBV6-5 and TRBJ2-7; 7 bases are a match to TRBD2. The CDR3 has 15 amino acids. Germline loops: CDR1 MNHEY, CDR2 SVGAGI. After removal of 2 bases from V and 2 bases from J, the junction contained 6 bases not matched to a gene. The CDR3 DNA is TGTGCCAGCAGTTACAGACTAGCTGTAACCTACGAGCAGTACTTC. This encodes CASSYRLAVTYEQYF.

The rearrangement uses TRBV29-1 and TRBJ1-1, with 8 bases that match TRBD1. The CDR3 totals 13 residues. Trimming took 3 bases from V and 3 from J; bases not matched to a gene: 3. The germline V gene encodes CDR1 SQVTM and CDR2 ANQGSEA. CDR3 region: CSVDRGRDTEAFF. The CDR3 coding sequence is TGCAGCGTTGACAGGGGGCGTGACACTGAAGCTTTCTTT.

The chain combines TRBV27 with TRBJ2-7; 8 bases map to TRBD1. The CDR3 length is 16 residues. CDR1 is MNHEY, CDR2 SMNVEV, per germline (reference sequence). Losses at the gene ends were 5 bases for V and 5 bases for J; bases not matched to a gene: 14. The CDR3 loop reads CASSPPKGRGLNEQYF. The CDR3 region has the DNA TGTGCCAGCAGTCCTCCCAAGGGCAGGGGGCTAAACGAGCAGTACTTC.

V gene TRBV29-1 combines with J gene TRBJ2-5, with D possibly being TRBD2 (6 bases). V lost 7 bases and J 5 bases, leaving 20 bases between the germline ends. From germline, CDR1 is SQVTM and CDR2 ANQGSEA. This CDR3 comprises 14 residues. The CDR3 sequence: CSGNPSGVRETQYF. The CDR3 region has the DNA TGCAGCGGGAACCCATCGGGGGTGCGGGAGACCCAGTACTTC.

V is TRBV28 and J is TRBJ1-5, with D possibly matching TRBD1 (6 bases). From germline, CDR1 is MDHEN and CDR2 SYDVKM. CDR3 size: 15 residues. The V gene lost 2 bases and the J gene lost 4 bases, with 12 bases spanning the gap. CDR3 nucleotide sequence: TGTGCCAGCAGTTTAGGGGGGCCAGTAAATCAGCCCCAGCATTTT. Amino acid sequence: CASSLGGPVNQPQHF.

The J gene is TRBJ1-2, the V gene TRBV30; 12 nucleotides line up with TRBD1. Germline V gene sequence: CDR1 GTSNPN, CDR2 SVGIG (reference sequence). The junction had 17 bases not matched to a gene; V was cut back by 1 base and J by 8 bases. The CDR3 length is 18 residues. The CDR3 loop reads CAWSAMGGTGGFWRGYTF. The CDR3 DNA reads as TGTGCCTGGAGTGCAATGGGAGGGACAGGGGGCTTTTGGAGGGGCTACACCTTC.

The chain links TRBV15 to TRBJ1-1; D possibly corresponds to TRBD1 (5 bases). Germline-derived CDR1 and CDR2 are LNHNV and YYDKDF (reference sequence). This CDR3 comprises 15 residues. The V and J ends lost 1 base and 1 base respectively, with 10 bases between them. The CDR3 DNA reads as TGTGCCACCAGCAGAGGGGGGATCAAGAACACTGAAGCTTTCTTT. Residues: CATSRGGIKNTEAFF.

V is TRBV10-2 and J is TRBJ2-1, with TRBD2 identical over 12 bases. V lost 4 bases to trimming and J lost 9 bases; unmatched junction nucleotides: 4. CDR1 and CDR2 from the germline V gene are WSHSY and SAAADI. The CDR3 is 14 residues long. The DNA of the CDR3 is TGCGCCAGCAGTGGACTAGCGGGAGACGTTGAGCAGTTCTTC. It yields the protein CASSGLAGDVEQFF.

Notes on this clone: Other nucleotide sequences in the sample specify the same CDR3. The chain uses TRBV9 and TRBJ2-7; 11 bases are a match to TRBD2. V dropped 4 bases and J dropped 0; count of bases not matched to a gene: 3. The CDR3 has 15 amino acids. CDR1 and CDR2 (germline): SGDLS, YYNGEE. Here the CDR3 reads CASSPSGGSSYEQYF. Written as DNA, the CDR3 is TGTGCCAGCAGCCCTAGCGGGGGGAGCTCCTACGAGCAGTACTTC.

A single count supports this clone. This chain connects TRBV2 to TRBJ1-1, with D possibly matching TRBD1 (5 bases). Germline CDR1 reads SNHLY; CDR2 reads FYNNEI. V was cut by 1 base and J by 4 bases, with 13 bases left in between. This CDR3 is built from 15 residues. The CDR3 DNA reads as TGTGCCAGCAGTGAAGACGGGGACGGGGCCACTGAAGCTTTCTTT. Translated: CASSEDGDGATEAFF.

The chain is built from TRBV5-4 and TRBJ2-3, with D perhaps TRBD2 (6 bases). The germline V gene encodes CDR1 SGHNT and CDR2 YYREEE (reference sequence). With 2 bases removed from V and 3 bases from J, the gap between germline ends came to 10 bases. The CDR3 contains 14 residues. CDR3 in amino acids: CASSLWSGTDTQYF. The CDR3 nucleotides read TGTGCCAGCAGCTTATGGAGCGGGACAGATACGCAGTATTTT.

This chain uses TRBV4-1 with TRBJ2-1; TRBD2 matches at 9 bases. The CDR3 length is 17 residues. CDR1 is MGHRA and CDR2 is YSYEKL in the germline V gene. V was clipped by 6 bases and J by 8 bases; unmatched bases: 17. The CDR3 protein is CASSPNLAGDTSDEQFF. The CDR3, as DNA: TGCGCCAGCAGTCCTAATTTAGCGGGAGATACGTCAGATGAGCAGTTCTTC.

The chain is built from TRBV11-3 and TRBJ2-7; D might be TRBD1 (7 bases). Per the germline V gene, CDR1 is SGHNT and CDR2 is YENEEA. The CDR3 spans 16 residues. V lost 1 base and J 6 bases, leaving 19 bases between the germline ends. Here the CDR3 DNA reads TGTGCCAGCAGCTTAGGTTACGGAGGGGGCCGCGCCGAGCAGTACTTC. Translation gives CASSLGYGGGRAEQYF.

The chain employs TRBV6-5 and TRBJ1-5; no reliable D call. The CDR3 is made up of 15 amino acids. Germline V gene data show CDR1 as MNHEY and CDR2 as SVGAGI. Trimming took off 2 bases at V and 0 bases at J, with 8 bases between the two ends. The CDR3 loop is CASSYGRNSNQPQHF. The CDR3 nucleotides read TGTGCCAGCAGTTACGGACGTAATAGCAATCAGCCCCAGCATTTT.

The CDR3 region is CASTRTGGAYEQYF. Written as DNA, the CDR3 is TGTGCCAGCACCCGGACAGGTGGGGCCTACGAGCAGTACTTC. This chain connects TRBV6-1 to TRBJ2-7; 7 bases line up with TRBD1. Germline lookup yields CDR1 MNHNS and CDR2 SASEGT. This CDR3 has 14 amino acids. V lost 7 bases, J lost 2 bases, and 8 bases stayed unmatched.

The chain carries TRBV5-4 and TRBJ2-7; D is perhaps TRBD1 or TRBD2 (5 bases each). Germline CDR1 is SGHNT and CDR2 is YYREEE (reference sequence). V was pared by 4 bases and J by 0 bases, with 17 bases between. The CDR3 loop spans 16 amino acids. The CDR3 nucleotides are TGTGCCAGCAGCACGAGGACTGAAGGGGTCTCCTACGAGCAGTACTTC. This gives the protein CASSTRTEGVSYEQYF.

The chain recombines TRBV7-3 with TRBJ1-1; D is unclear. V lost 5 bases and J 6 bases, leaving 19 bases between the germline ends. The CDR3 runs to 15 residues. Germline V gene lookup returns CDR1 SGHTA and CDR2 FQGTGA. The CDR3 DNA sequence: TGTGCCAGCAGCATCTACCTCGGGCCCCCATCTGAAGCTTTCTTT. Protein: CASSIYLGPPSEAFF. Using reference TRBV7-3 and TRBJ1-1 for the parts outside the CDR3, the full variable domain is GAGVSQTPSNKVTEKGKYVELRCDPISGHTALYWYRQSLGQGPEFLIYFQGTGAADDSGLPNDRFFAVRPEGSVSTLKIQRTERGDSAVYLCASSIYLGPPSEAFFGQGTRLTVV.

This chain connects TRBV7-3 to TRBJ2-1, with 8 bases fitting TRBD2. CDR1 and CDR2 (germline): SGHTA, FQGTGA. The CDR3 extends over 14 amino acids. Germline trimming cut 2 bases from V and 9 bases from J; bases unmatched to any gene: 6. The CDR3 region is CASSLASGSVEQFF. In DNA, the CDR3 is TGTGCCAGCAGCTTAGCTAGCGGGTCGGTTGAGCAGTTCTTC.

V is TRBV18 and J is TRBJ1-2; 10 bases fit TRBD1. In germline, CDR1 is KGHSH, CDR2 LQKENI. The CDR3 is 16 residues long. The J segment lost 5 bases and the V segment lost 2 bases, leaving 8 bases of the junction unmatched. Here the CDR3 reads CASSPVRDRGLYGYTF. As DNA, the CDR3 is TGTGCCAGCTCACCAGTAAGGGACAGGGGACTTTATGGCTACACCTTC.

This chain joins TRBV19 and TRBJ2-1, with a tentative D call TRBD2 (5 bases). Trimming left V 3 bases short and J 8 bases short, with 17 bases between. CDR3 length: 15 residues. The germline V gene has CDR1 LNHDA and CDR2 SQIVND (reference sequence). CDR3 in amino acids: CASSIPGISSDEQFF. The DNA of the CDR3 is TGTGCCAGTAGTATCCCGGGGATCAGTAGTGATGAGCAGTTCTTC.